Presented here are 25 T cell receptor beta chains from one specimen sequenced in a study of vaccination and CD4 T cells after COVID-19. The Oncomine TCR Beta short-read assay was applied to DNA of cultured CD4+ T cells. In TCRdb, the PCR reads were re-called with MiXCR into one record per CDR3 protein. The table has 20,000 to 30,000 distinct CDR3 sequences, around 70% seen once. These receptors' targets are unknown. Stated treatment: roughly 10-day PBMC culture with coronavirus spike peptide pools or control peptides (ViraFEST assay). The sample here was CD4+ T cells from blood, cultured in vitro, taken after SARS-CoV-2 vaccination. The receptors derive from a human donor who received a COVID-19 vaccine.

The sample holds a few counts of this clonotype. This chain links TRBV5-4 with TRBJ2-3, with a tentative D call TRBD2 (7 bases). V was pared by 1 base and J by 4 bases, with 13 bases between. The V gene's germline CDR1 is SGHNT and CDR2 YYREEE (reference sequence). The CDR3 contains 15 residues. The DNA of the CDR3 is TGTGCCAGCAGCTTGAGGGGGGGCCGGGCAGATACGCAGTATTTT. It codes for CASSLRGGRADTQYF.

V gene TRBV24-1 combines with J gene TRBJ1-1; TRBD1 is a possible D gene (5 bases). Trimming took 7 bases from V and 3 from J, leaving 17 bases between them. CDR1 is KGHDR, CDR2 SFDVKD, per germline. The CDR3 extends over 15 amino acids. CDR3 region: CATRITGIIDTEAFF. DNA of the CDR3: TGTGCCACCAGAATAACAGGAATTATAGACACTGAAGCTTTCTTT.

The genes are TRBV19 and TRBJ2-1; D call uncertain. Germline lookup yields CDR1 LNHDA and CDR2 SQIVND (reference sequence). This CDR3 is 12 amino acids long. V was clipped by 5 bases and J by 2 bases, with 4 bases between them. The CDR3 DNA follows: TGTGCCAGTAGTGGGGCCTACAATGAGCAGTTCTTC. This sequence encodes CASSGAYNEQFF.

The CDR3 bases are TGCAGTGCTAATGCAGGGGGCGGTCAGCCCCAGCATTTT. Protein product: CSANAGGGQPQHF. The J gene is TRBJ1-5, the V gene TRBV20-1, with 8 bases lining up with TRBD1. CDR1 DFQATT and CDR2 SNEGSKA come from the germline V gene (reference sequence). Unmatched junction bases numbered 5, after V lost 4 bases and J lost 6 bases. This CDR3 spans 13 amino acids.

The chain's CDR3 is CASSQTGIGDGYTF. DNA for the CDR3: TGTGCCAGCAGTCAGACAGGGATTGGGGATGGCTACACCTTC. The chain couples TRBV12-3 or TRBV12-4 to TRBJ1-2, with 7 nucleotides matching TRBD1. V shed 5 bases and J 6 bases; nucleotides not matched to a gene: 9. The CDR3 is made up of 14 amino acids.

The chain uses TRBV5-5 and TRBJ2-5; 14 bases agree with TRBD2. The CDR3 length is 16 residues. CDR1 and CDR2 (germline): SGHKS, YYEKEE (reference sequence). Losses at the gene ends were 4 bases for V and 5 bases for J; bases not matched to a gene: 7. The CDR3 region is CASSRTGTSGGETQYF. For the CDR3, the DNA is TGTGCCAGCAGCCGAACCGGGACTAGCGGGGGCGAGACCCAGTACTTC.

The chain links TRBV20-1 to TRBJ2-5; 7 bases match TRBD1. J gave up 4 bases and V 5 bases, and 7 bases lay outside the gene matches. The germline CDR1 and CDR2 sequences are DFQATT and SNEGSKA (reference sequence). The CDR3 spans 13 residues. CDR3 loop: CSAQDRVSETQYF. The CDR3 coding sequence is TGCAGTGCTCAAGACAGGGTTTCAGAGACCCAGTACTTC.

This rearrangement joins TRBV10-3 to TRBJ1-2; possibly TRBD1 for D (5 bases). The CDR3 runs 13 residues. Deletions cut 11 bases from V and 6 bases from J, with 19 bases between. CDR1 ENHRY and CDR2 SYGVKD come from the germline V gene. In DNA form, the CDR3 reads TGTGCCTCTCAACGGAGTCGGGGGGATGGCTACACCTTC. The encoded protein is CASQRSRGDGYTF.

The sample holds a few counts of this clonotype. The chain uses TRBV20-1 and TRBJ2-3, with 10 positions matching TRBD1. Germline V gene data show CDR1 as DFQATT and CDR2 as SNEGSKA (reference sequence). The CDR3 consists of 14 residues. V lost 1 base and J lost 10; bases outside the gene matches: 8. CDR3 nucleotide sequence: TGCAGTGCTAGAGGCCCCGGGACAGGGGAGGCGCAGTATTTT. Protein product: CSARGPGTGEAQYF.

This rearrangement joins TRBV10-2 to TRBJ2-5; perhaps TRBD2 as D (6 bases). This CDR3 region has 15 residues. CDR1 is WSHSY, CDR2 SAAADI, per germline. V gave up 0 bases and J gave up 5 bases, with 13 bases separating them. The CDR3 is CASSESRLVIETQYF. The CDR3 DNA reads TGCGCCAGCAGTGAGTCACGACTAGTGATCGAGACCCAGTACTTC.

J is TRBJ2-3 and V is TRBV7-2; D remains unclear. V lost 5 bases to trimming and J lost 6 bases, with 18 bases between them. This CDR3 has 15 residues. Looked up from germline, CDR1 is SGHTA and CDR2 is FQGNSA. CDR3 loop: CASSPPLGWADTQYF. The CDR3 DNA reads TGTGCCAGCAGCCCCCCCCTCGGATGGGCGGATACGCAGTATTTT. Using reference TRBV7-2 and TRBJ2-3 for the parts outside the CDR3, the full variable domain is GAGVSQSPSNKVTEKGKDVELRCDPISGHTALYWYRQSLGQGLEFLIYFQGNSAPDKSGLPSDRFSAERTGGSVSTLTIQRTQQEDSAVYLCASSPPLGWADTQYFGPGTRLTVL.

This clonotype turned up a few times. This rearrangement joins TRBV6-1 to TRBJ2-6; D perhaps matches TRBD2 (5 bases). V lost 8 bases to trimming and J lost 0 bases, with 17 bases between them. The CDR3 totals 17 residues. In germline, CDR1 is MNHNS, CDR2 SASEGT. CDR3 sequence: CASRRRLEISGANVLTF. CDR3 bases: TGTGCCAGCCGGAGGCGGCTCGAGATCTCTGGGGCCAACGTCCTGACTTTC.

In DNA, the CDR3 is TGTGCCAGCAGTTTTCAGGGGGGTACTGAAGCTTTCTTT. Protein sequence: CASSFQGGTEAFF. The chain has TRBV6-4 and TRBJ1-1, with 7 bases matching TRBD1. From germline, CDR1 is MRHNA and CDR2 SNTAGT. The CDR3 is 13 residues long. V trimming: 5 bases; J trimming: 5 bases; junction bases outside the gene matches: 5.

The chain links TRBV7-3 to TRBJ2-1, with no clear D. V dropped 0 bases and J dropped 0 bases, with 6 bases sitting between them. CDR1 and CDR2 from the germline V gene are SGHTA and FQGTGA. The CDR3 covers 15 residues. The CDR3 reads CASSLTGNSYNEQFF. CDR3 DNA: TGTGCCAGCAGCTTAACAGGGAACTCCTACAATGAGCAGTTCTTC.

V is TRBV19 and J is TRBJ2-7; 7 positions match TRBD1. There are 15 residues in the CDR3. Germline V gene lookup returns CDR1 LNHDA and CDR2 SQIVND (reference sequence). The ends lost 5 bases at V and 0 bases at J; junction bases unmatched: 7. The DNA of the CDR3 is TGTGCCAGTAGTGTTACAGGGGATGGCTCCTACGAGCAGTACTTC. Its translation is CASSVTGDGSYEQYF. The full variable domain, its missing parts supplied by reference TRBV19 and TRBJ2-7, is DGGITQSPKYLFRKEGQNVTLSCEQNLNHDAMYWYRQDPGQGLRLIYYSQIVNDFQKGDIAEGYSVSREKKESFPLTVTSAQKNPTAFYLCASSVTGDGSYEQYFGPGTRLTVT.

The chain couples TRBV20-1 to TRBJ2-2; the D call may be TRBD1 or TRBD2 (6 bases each). The germline CDR1 and CDR2 sequences are DFQATT and SNEGSKA (reference sequence). The germline V and J ends were trimmed by 2 bases and 4 bases, with 14 bases remaining between them. The CDR3 runs to 15 residues. CDR3 coding DNA: TGCAGTGCTAGAACCGGGGGCTTGGGCACCGGGGAGCTGTTTTTT. This codes for CSARTGGLGTGELFF.

This chain connects TRBV6-1 to TRBJ1-2, with a weak D call TRBD1 (6 bases). CDR3 length: 14 amino acids. The V gene's germline CDR1 is MNHNS and CDR2 SASEGT. The V end was cut by 8 bases, the J end by 4 bases, with 17 bases between. For the CDR3, the DNA is TGTGCCAGCGCGGCCGCGAGAGGGGGCTATGGCTACACCTTC. Translating gives CASAAARGGYGYTF.

The chain is built from TRBV6-5 and TRBJ1-2, with 7 bases fitting TRBD1. CDR3 size: 13 residues. J gave up 4 bases and V 4 bases, and 3 bases lay outside the gene matches. Germline lookup yields CDR1 MNHEY and CDR2 SVGAGI. CDR3 residues: CASSSTGSYGYTF. The CDR3 coding sequence is TGTGCCAGCAGTTCGACAGGGTCCTATGGCTACACCTTC.

The V and J genes are TRBV15 and TRBJ1-5, with 10 bases identical to TRBD1. The germline V gene has CDR1 LNHNV and CDR2 YYDKDF (reference sequence). The CDR3 is 19 residues long. J gave up 2 bases and V 1 base, and 11 bases lay outside the gene matches. CDR3 sequence reads: CATSRGWGTGEARNQPQHF. Here the CDR3 DNA reads TGTGCCACCAGCAGAGGATGGGGGACAGGGGAGGCCCGCAATCAGCCCCAGCATTTT.

The gene calls are TRBV7-6 and TRBJ1-5, with 9 bases matching TRBD1. The germline CDR1 and CDR2 sequences are SGHVS and FNYEAQ. V shed 5 bases, J shed 3 bases, and the junction held 5 bases outside the gene matches. The CDR3 is 15 residues long. The DNA of the CDR3 is TGTGCCAGCAGCGCGACAGGGGGGAACAATCAGCCCCAGCATTTT. This translates into CASSATGGNNQPQHF.

This clonotype showed up just a few times. The gene calls are TRBV20-1 and TRBJ1-6; no clear D gene. V lost 5 bases and J 7 bases, leaving 12 bases between the germline ends. The CDR3 extends over 13 amino acids. Germline assignment: CDR1 DFQATT and CDR2 SNEGSKA (reference sequence). Written as DNA, the CDR3 is TGCAGTGCTCCCTACCGGAGGAATTCACCCCTCCACTTT. Protein sequence: CSAPYRRNSPLHF.

J is TRBJ1-1 and V is TRBV10-1, with unresolved D. The CDR3 extends over 14 amino acids. The germline gives CDR1 WNHNN, CDR2 SYGVQD (reference sequence). The V gene lost 0 bases and the J gene lost 5 bases, with 10 bases spanning the gap. The CDR3 DNA sequence: TGCGCCAGCAGTGAGTCCGGGGTAGGTACTGAAGCTTTCTTT. It yields the protein CASSESGVGTEAFF.

The V and J genes are TRBV11-2 and TRBJ1-1, with 7 nucleotides matching TRBD1. J was trimmed by 5 bases and V by 6 bases; bases with no gene match: 9. The V gene's germline CDR1 is SGHAT and CDR2 FQNNGV. The CDR3 sequence is 14 residues long. The CDR3 here is CASRRAGGSTEAFF. The DNA for the CDR3 is TGTGCCAGCAGGCGTGCAGGGGGTAGTACTGAAGCTTTCTTT.

This chain uses TRBV7-8 with TRBJ1-5; D possibly corresponds to TRBD1 (6 bases). Germline assignment: CDR1 SGHVS and CDR2 FQNEAQ. The CDR3 has 14 amino acids. Trimming left V 2 bases short and J 5 bases short, with 10 bases between. CDR3 sequence reads: CASSLQAGDQPQHF. The DNA of the CDR3 is TGTGCCAGCAGCTTACAGGCAGGGGATCAGCCCCAGCATTTT.

Worth noting for this clonotype: The CDR3 does not end in the conserved phenylalanine or tryptophan, so this is likely a read error. This chain uses TRBV5-1 with TRBJ2-5, with D unclear. Trimming took 2 bases from V and 1 from J, leaving 12 bases between them. CDR1 and CDR2 (germline): SGHRS, YFSETQ. The CDR3 is 15 residues long. CDR3 amino acids: CASSLGALTQETQYC. The CDR3 region has the DNA TGCGCCAGCAGCTTAGGAGCTCTCACCCAAGAGACCCAGTACTGC.